This T cell receptor (beta chain) was recorded in a study of blood T cell repertoires in COVID-19. Clones were read by immunoSEQ multiplex PCR, and TCRdb kept only the in-frame ones, dropping some. The table includes fewer than 200,000 clones, 86% detected once. CDR3 length equals 16 residues. Losses at the gene ends were 3 bases for V and 2 bases for J; bases not matched to a gene: 7. Germline CDR1 is LNHDA and CDR2 is SQIVND (reference sequence). The sample comprised peripheral blood. The chain is built from TRBV19 and TRBJ2-5, with 9 bases fitting TRBD1. The TCR originated in a man aged 50 or older with active or convalescent COVID-19. CDR3 in DNA: TGTGCCAGTAGTATGAGAAGAGGGACAGGGCAAGAGACCCAGTACTTC. Translated, it gives CASSMRRGTGQETQYF. Using reference TRBV19 and TRBJ2-5 for the parts outside the CDR3, the full variable domain is DGGITQSPKYLFRKEGQNVTLSCEQNLNHDAMYWYRQDPGQGLRLIYYSQIVNDFQKGDIAEGYSVSREKKESFPLTVTSAQKNPTAFYLCASSMRRGTGQETQYFGPGTRLLVL.